The 15 T cell receptor beta chains in this list originate from one sample, sequenced in a study of cytomegalovirus exposure and HLA in healthy donors. It was with 60 Vbeta and 13 Jbeta primers that the PCR ran. Assay: immunoSEQ multiplex PCR; the TCRdb copy retains only in-frame clones and omits some. The sample yields 150,000 to 200,000 clones, approximately 80% seen once. Sequenced sample: PBMCs. Every receptor here comes from a woman in her late teens or twenties in good health and CMV-seronegative.

This rearrangement joins TRBV11-3 to TRBJ1-1; no clear D gene. Trimming cost V 0 bases and J 1 base, with 15 bases left between them. The germline V gene has CDR1 SGHNT and CDR2 YENEEA. CDR3 length: 17 amino acids. CDR3 sequence (DNA): TGTGCCAGCAGCTTAGATCTAGGGTTGGGGAGGAACACTGAAGCTTTCTTT. This codes for CASSLDLGLGRNTEAFF.

V gene TRBV6-1 combines with J gene TRBJ1-4; D remains ambiguous. V was clipped by 2 bases and J by 7 bases, with 5 bases between them. This CDR3 has 12 residues. CDR1 MNHNS and CDR2 SASEGT come from the germline V gene. The CDR3 DNA reads as TGTGCCAGCAGTGAACCCGGTGAAAAACTGTTTTTT. As protein: CASSEPGEKLFF.

A few counts support this clone. The chain uses TRBV9 and TRBJ1-1; 7 bases are shared with TRBD1. V gave up 3 bases and J gave up 6 bases; unmatched junction bases: 5. The CDR3 loop spans 13 amino acids. Germline V gene data show CDR1 as SGDLS and CDR2 as YYNGEE. DNA of the CDR3: TGTGCCAGCAGCGAACAGGGGCGCCCTGAAGCTTTCTTT. It specifies CASSEQGRPEAFF.

The V call is TRBV4-1, the J call TRBJ2-7; 7 nucleotides match TRBD2. The CDR3 totals 17 residues. V shed 2 bases, J shed 7 bases, and the junction held 17 bases outside the gene matches. Germline V gene lookup returns CDR1 MGHRA and CDR2 YSYEKL. CDR3 loop: CASSQSSFPAGSREQYF. DNA of the CDR3: TGCGCCAGCAGCCAATCATCTTTCCCAGCGGGATCGCGTGAGCAGTACTTC.

Only one count was recorded for this clone. The chain employs TRBV28 and TRBJ1-5; 7 bases are a match to TRBD1. CDR3 size: 16 residues. The V gene's germline CDR1 is MDHEN and CDR2 SYDVKM. Germline trimming cut 8 bases from V and 3 bases from J; bases unmatched to any gene: 13. The CDR3 bases are TGTGCCAGCCGCCCCCAGGGGGTTGGTGACAATCAGCCCCAGCATTTT. Protein: CASRPQGVGDNQPQHF. Drawing the rest from reference TRBV28 and TRBJ1-5, the complete variable domain is DVKVTQSSRYLVKRTGEKVFLECVQDMDHENMFWYRQDPGLGLRLIYFSYDVKMKEKGDIPEGYSVSREKKERFSLILESASTNQTSMYLCASRPQGVGDNQPQHFGDGTRLSIL.

This chain links TRBV5-1 with TRBJ2-7, with TRBD2 matching over 10 bases. The CDR3 sequence is 15 residues long. Germline V gene data show CDR1 as SGHRS and CDR2 as YFSETQ. J lost 1 base, V lost 6 bases, and 7 bases had no gene match. Written as DNA, the CDR3 is TGCGCCAGCACCCCCGGTAGCGGGGGGTCCTACGAGCAGTACTTC. This gives the protein CASTPGSGGSYEQYF.

The chain employs TRBV6-6 and TRBJ1-1; TRBD1 matches 7 bases. V shed 2 bases, J shed 1 base, and the junction held 4 bases outside the gene matches. Germline CDR1 reads MNHNY; CDR2 reads SVGAGI (reference sequence). The CDR3 has 15 residues. CDR3 sequence: CASSYRGRGNTEAFF. For the CDR3, the DNA is TGTGCCAGCAGTTACAGGGGGCGAGGGAACACTGAAGCTTTCTTT.

The chain combines TRBV5-6 with TRBJ2-3, with D uncertain. This CDR3 spans 12 amino acids. From germline, CDR1 is SGHDT and CDR2 YYEEEE. Trimming took 3 bases from V and 5 from J, leaving 7 bases between them. The CDR3 DNA is TGTGCCAGCAGCTCATACGGAGATACGCAGTATTTT. It encodes CASSSYGDTQYF. Looking up the rest from reference TRBV5-6 and TRBJ2-3 gives the full variable domain: DAGVTQSPTHLIKTRGQQVTLRCSPKSGHDTVSWYQQALGQGPQFIFQYYEEEERQRGNFPDRFSGHQFPNYSSELNVNALLLGDSALYLCASSSYGDTQYFGPGTRLTVL.

V is TRBV28 and J is TRBJ2-2; D perhaps matches TRBD2 (5 bases). This CDR3 region has 17 residues. V lost 2 bases and J lost 4, with 17 bases in between. CDR1 and CDR2 from the germline V gene are MDHEN and SYDVKM. The CDR3 DNA sequence: TGTGCCAGCAGTTTACCGGATCCTTACGCGGGCACCGGGGAGCTGTTTTTT. It encodes CASSLPDPYAGTGELFF. Full variable domain (remainder filled in from reference TRBV28 and TRBJ2-2): DVKVTQSSRYLVKRTGEKVFLECVQDMDHENMFWYRQDPGLGLRLIYFSYDVKMKEKGDIPEGYSVSREKKERFSLILESASTNQTSMYLCASSLPDPYAGTGELFFGEGSRLTVL.

A remark on this clone: At one end, the junction sequence differs from germline, possibly due to a read error. The CDR3 here is CSSSLPPAETQYF. For the CDR3, the DNA is TGTTCCAGCAGCCTCCCGCCTGCGGAGACCCAGTACTTC. The chain is built from TRBV7-9 and TRBJ2-5; D is uncertain. Germline-derived CDR1 and CDR2 are SEHNR and FQNEAQ (reference sequence). CDR3 size: 13 residues.

V gene TRBV7-9 combines with J gene TRBJ1-3; possible D gene TRBD1, 5 bases. V was clipped by 1 base and J by 0 bases, with 10 bases between them. This CDR3 is built from 16 residues. CDR1 is SEHNR, CDR2 FQNEAQ, per germline (reference sequence). The CDR3 nucleotides read TGTGCCAGCAGCTTAGACAGGCTCCGCTCTGGAAACACCATATATTTT. This sequence encodes CASSLDRLRSGNTIYF.

The rearrangement uses TRBV19 and TRBJ1-5; no clear D. CDR3 length equals 16 residues. V lost 9 bases, J lost 1 base, and 19 bases lay in between. Germline CDR1 LNHDA, CDR2 SQIVND (reference sequence). The chain's CDR3 is CASQAGIASSNQPQHF. The CDR3 nucleotides are TGTGCCAGCCAAGCCGGGATTGCCTCGAGCAATCAGCCCCAGCATTTT.

V gene TRBV28 combines with J gene TRBJ1-4; D may be TRBD1 (5 bases). Germline CDR1 reads MDHEN; CDR2 reads SYDVKM. V was shortened by 2 bases and J by 4 bases, with 20 bases between the two germline ends. This CDR3 has 18 amino acids. The CDR3 DNA sequence: TGTGCCAGCAGTTTACCAGGGAAGTCGGTCAGCCTTAATGAAAAACTGTTTTTT. This codes for CASSLPGKSVSLNEKLFF.

A single count supports this clone. The chain uses TRBV10-3 and TRBJ2-1; 9 nucleotides align to TRBD1. CDR3 size: 14 residues. The germline gives CDR1 ENHRY, CDR2 SYGVKD. The V segment lost 6 bases and the J segment 0 bases; nucleotides outside the gene matches: 0. The CDR3 is CAIRGQGSYNEQFF. The DNA for the CDR3 is TGTGCCATCAGGGGACAGGGCTCCTACAATGAGCAGTTCTTC.

The gene calls are TRBV6-5 and TRBJ2-7; TRBD1 is a possible D gene (6 bases). Germline V gene lookup returns CDR1 MNHEY and CDR2 SVGAGI. Trimming cost V 6 bases and J 4 bases, with 10 bases left between them. The CDR3 consists of 12 residues. The CDR3 coding sequence is TGTGCCAGCAGCCCTCAGGGGTACGAGCAGTACTTC. Protein: CASSPQGYEQYF.